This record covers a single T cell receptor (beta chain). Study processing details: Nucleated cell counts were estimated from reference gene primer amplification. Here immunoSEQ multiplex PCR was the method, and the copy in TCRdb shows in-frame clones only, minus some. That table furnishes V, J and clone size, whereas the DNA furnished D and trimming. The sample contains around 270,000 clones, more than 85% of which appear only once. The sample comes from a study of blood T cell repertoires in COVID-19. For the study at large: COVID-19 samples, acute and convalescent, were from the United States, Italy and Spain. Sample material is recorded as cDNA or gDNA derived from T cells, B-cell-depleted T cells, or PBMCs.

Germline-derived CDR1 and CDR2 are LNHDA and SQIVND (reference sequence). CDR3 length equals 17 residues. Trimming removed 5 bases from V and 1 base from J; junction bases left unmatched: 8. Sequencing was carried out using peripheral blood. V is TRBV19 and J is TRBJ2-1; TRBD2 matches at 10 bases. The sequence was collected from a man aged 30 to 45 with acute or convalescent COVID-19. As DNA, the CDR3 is TGTGCCAGTAGTCCGGGGACTAGCGACCCTTCCTACAATGAGCAGTTCTTC. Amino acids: CASSPGTSDPSYNEQFF.